A selection of T cell receptor beta chains follows, all from one sample in a study of shared clonotypes between healthy human individuals. The table came from immunoSEQ multiplex PCR; TCRdb's copy has only in-frame clones and leaves some out. The sample shows about 2.1 million clones, more than 85% of them seen only once. The material sequenced was naive CD8+ T cells from PBMCs. These receptor sequences come from a man aged 18-30 years in good health. Some clones in this sample may be carry-over from other donors' samples. The CDR3 runs from the conserved cysteine through the conserved F or W. The D gene is left open where the match is weak. Clone size is stated in some rows and not others, as once, few, many or a class when expanded.

clone_size	v_call	j_call	d_call	cdr3_nt	cdr3_aa
.	TRBV6-1	TRBJ2-5	.	TGTGCCAGCAGTGAGATTGGGGAGACCCAGTACTTC	CASSEIGETQYF
.	TRBV6-5	TRBJ1-1	.	TGTGCCAGCAGCGACTGGTCGGGCACTGAAGCTTTCTTT	CASSDWSGTEAFF
.	TRBV10-1	TRBJ2-7	.	TGCGCCAGCAGTGGCGGAGCCTACGAGCAGTACTTC	CASSGGAYEQYF
.	TRBV7-3	TRBJ1-1	.	TGTGCCAGCAGCTTTGAAGAGGGGAGCACTGAAGCTTTCTTT	CASSFEEGSTEAFF
.	TRBV7-8	TRBJ2-2	TRBD2	TGTGCCAGCAGCTTCGCCAAATTCGGACTAGCGGGAACCCCCGACACCGGGGAGCTGTTTTTT	CASSFAKFGLAGTPDTGELFF
.	TRBV7-9	TRBJ1-1	TRBD1	TGTGCCAGCAGGTCGGGACAGGGGGCCCGGGGCACTGAAGCTTTCTTT	CASRSGQGARGTEAFF
.	TRBV28	TRBJ2-2	TRBD2	TGTGCCAGCAGTTTGCGAGCGGGACGCAACACCGGGGAGCTGTTTTTT	CASSLRAGRNTGELFF
.	TRBV9	TRBJ2-3	.	TGTGCCAGCAGCGTAGGGGGTAGCCCAGATACGCAGTATTTT	CASSVGGSPDTQYF
.	TRBV5-6	TRBJ1-3	.	TGTGCCAGCAGCTTGGGGCGAAACACCATATATTTT	CASSLGRNTIYF
.	TRBV27	TRBJ2-1	TRBD1	TGTGCCAGCAGTCTTCTTTATGTGAAGGGGGCAAACTACAATGAGCAGTTCTTC	CASSLLYVKGANYNEQFF
.	TRBV28	TRBJ2-1	.	TGTGCCAGCAGTTCAGGGGTAGGCTACAATGAGCAGTTCTTC	CASSSGVGYNEQFF
.	TRBV7-9	TRBJ2-7	TRBD1	TGTGCCAGCAGCTCCCCTGGGGACAGCCCCTACGAGCAGTACTTC	CASSSPGDSPYEQYF
.	TRBV7-9	TRBJ2-3	.	TGTGCCAGCAGCTCCATGGAGGGGGCGCACACAGATACGCAGTATTTT	CASSSMEGAHTDTQYF
.	TRBV27	TRBJ2-7	.	TGTGCCAGCAGTTACCGAGCGGTAGCCTACGAGCAGTACTTC	CASSYRAVAYEQYF
.	TRBV6-5	TRBJ2-1	TRBD2	TGTGCCAGCAGTTACCTAGCGGGTATATACAATGAGCAGTTCTTC	CASSYLAGIYNEQFF
few	TRBV9	TRBJ2-1	TRBD2	TGTGCCAGCAGCCTTCCTAGCGGGAGTTCCGATGAGCAGTTCTTC	CASSLPSGSSDEQFF
.	TRBV7-9	TRBJ2-1	TRBD1	TGTGCCAGCAGCTTTGGGACAGGGAATGAGCAGTTCTTC	CASSFGTGNEQFF
.	TRBV28	TRBJ2-2	.	TGTGCCAGCAGGCGACACGGAAACACCGGGGAGCTGTTTTTT	CASRRHGNTGELFF
.	TRBV7-8	TRBJ2-7	.	TGTGCCAGCAGCTTAGAGGGCCACCCCCACGAGCAGTACTTC	CASSLEGHPHEQYF
.	TRBV29-1	TRBJ1-1	.	TGCAGCGCAAGAATGAACACTGAAGCTTTCTTT	CSARMNTEAFF
once	TRBV6-1	TRBJ1-5	TRBD1	TGTGCCAGCAGTGGCTTGGGACAGACTAATCAGCCCCAGCATTTT	CASSGLGQTNQPQHF
.	TRBV19	TRBJ2-7	.	TGTGCCAGTAGTAGTCGGGCCTCCTACGAGGAGCAGTACTTC	CASSSRASYEEQYF
.	TRBV27	TRBJ2-5	.	TGTGCCAGCTTCGGGGGCGCCGAGGAGACCCAGTACTTC	CASFGGAEETQYF
once	TRBV21-1	TRBJ2-5	.	TGTGCCAGCAGCAAAGCTTTAGGCAGGGGAGAGACCCAGTACTTC	CASSKALGRGETQYF
.	TRBV5-8	TRBJ2-7	.	TGTGCCAGCAGCGGATTGGGGGCGGGCTACGAGCAGTACTTC	CASSGLGAGYEQYF
.	TRBV9	TRBJ2-7	.	TGTGCCAGCAGCAGCGCCGGGAAATCCTACGAGCAGTACTTC	CASSSAGKSYEQYF